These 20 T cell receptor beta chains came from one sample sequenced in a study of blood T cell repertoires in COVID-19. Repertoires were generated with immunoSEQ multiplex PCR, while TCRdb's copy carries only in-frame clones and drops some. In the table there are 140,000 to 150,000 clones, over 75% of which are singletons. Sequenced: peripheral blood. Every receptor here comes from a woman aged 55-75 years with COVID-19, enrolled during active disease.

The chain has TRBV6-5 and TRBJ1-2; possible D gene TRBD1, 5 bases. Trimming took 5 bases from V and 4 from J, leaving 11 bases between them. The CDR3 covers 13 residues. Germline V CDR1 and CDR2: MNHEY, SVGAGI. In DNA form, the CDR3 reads TGTGCCAGCAGTCAGGGCCTTTCCTATGGCTACACCTTC. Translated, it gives CASSQGLSYGYTF.

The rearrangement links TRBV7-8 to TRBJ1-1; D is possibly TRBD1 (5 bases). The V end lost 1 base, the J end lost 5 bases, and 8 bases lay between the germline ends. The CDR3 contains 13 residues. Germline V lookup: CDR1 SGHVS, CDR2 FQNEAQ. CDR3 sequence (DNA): TGTGCCAGCAGCTTAGGGGGGGGAACTGAAGCTTTCTTT. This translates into CASSLGGGTEAFF.

CDR3 protein: CASSQDGQFSYEQYF. CDR3 in DNA: TGCGCCAGCAGCCAAGATGGACAGTTCTCCTACGAGCAGTACTTC. The chain carries TRBV4-1 and TRBJ2-7; D possibly corresponds to TRBD1 (6 bases). Germline CDR1 is MGHRA and CDR2 is YSYEKL. Between the trimmed V and J ends, which lost 0 bases and 0 bases, there was a span of 9 bases. There are 15 residues in the CDR3.

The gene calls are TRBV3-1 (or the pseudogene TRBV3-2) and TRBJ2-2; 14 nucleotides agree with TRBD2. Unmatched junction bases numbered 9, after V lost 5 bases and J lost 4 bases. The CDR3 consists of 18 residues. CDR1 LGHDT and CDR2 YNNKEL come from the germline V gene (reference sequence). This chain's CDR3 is CASSSSGLAGVGTGELFF. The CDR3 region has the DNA TGTGCCAGCAGCTCCTCGGGACTAGCGGGGGTGGGCACCGGGGAGCTGTTTTTT.

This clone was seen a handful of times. The CDR3 region has the DNA TGTGCCAGCAGCGTCAGGGCGGGGGCCCACACCGGGGAGCTGTTTTTT. It translates to CASSVRAGAHTGELFF. This rearrangement joins TRBV13 to TRBJ2-2; weak D call: TRBD2 (7 bases). Trimming shortened V by 5 bases and J by 3 bases, and 16 bases separated the two germline ends. Germline V gene lookup returns CDR1 PRHDT and CDR2 FYEKMQ (reference sequence). The CDR3 runs 16 residues.

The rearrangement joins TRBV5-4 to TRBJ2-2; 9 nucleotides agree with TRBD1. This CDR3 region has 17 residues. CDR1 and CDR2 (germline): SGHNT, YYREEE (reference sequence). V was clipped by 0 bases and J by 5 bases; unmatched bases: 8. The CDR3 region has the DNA TGTGCCAGCAGCTTGGCCGGAGGGACAGGGTATACCGGGGAGCTGTTTTTT. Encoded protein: CASSLAGGTGYTGELFF.

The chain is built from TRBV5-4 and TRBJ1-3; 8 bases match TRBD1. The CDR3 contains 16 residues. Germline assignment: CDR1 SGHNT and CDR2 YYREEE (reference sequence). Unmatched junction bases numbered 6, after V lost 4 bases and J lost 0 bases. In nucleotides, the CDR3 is TGTGCCAGCAGCCGGGGGACAGGAGGCTCTGGAAACACCATATATTTT. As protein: CASSRGTGGSGNTIYF.

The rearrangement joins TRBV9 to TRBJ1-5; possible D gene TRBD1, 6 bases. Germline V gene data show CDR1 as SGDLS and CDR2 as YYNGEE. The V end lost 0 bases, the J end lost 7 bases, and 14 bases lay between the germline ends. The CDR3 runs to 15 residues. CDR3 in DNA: TGTGCCAGCAGCGTAGTCCCGGACAGTCACCAGCCCCAGCATTTT. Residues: CASSVVPDSHQPQHF.

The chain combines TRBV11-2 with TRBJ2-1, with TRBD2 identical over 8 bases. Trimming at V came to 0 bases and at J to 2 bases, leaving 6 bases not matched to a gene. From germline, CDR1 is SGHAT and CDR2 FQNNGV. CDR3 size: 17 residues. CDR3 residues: CASSLEIRRGAYNEQFF. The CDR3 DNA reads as TGTGCCAGCAGCTTAGAAATTCGGCGGGGGGCCTACAATGAGCAGTTCTTC.

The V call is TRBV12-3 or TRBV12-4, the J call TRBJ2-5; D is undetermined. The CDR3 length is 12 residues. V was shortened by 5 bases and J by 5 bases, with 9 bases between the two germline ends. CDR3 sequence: CASSILRETQYF. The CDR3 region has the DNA TGTGCCAGCAGTATTTTACGGGAGACCCAGTACTTC.

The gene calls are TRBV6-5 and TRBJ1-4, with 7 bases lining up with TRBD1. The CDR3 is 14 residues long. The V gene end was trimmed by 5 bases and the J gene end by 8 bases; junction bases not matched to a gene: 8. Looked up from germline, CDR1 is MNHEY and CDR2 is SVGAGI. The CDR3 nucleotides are TGTGCCAGCAGTAAGACAGGGACGGACGAAAAACTGTTTTTT. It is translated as CASSKTGTDEKLFF.

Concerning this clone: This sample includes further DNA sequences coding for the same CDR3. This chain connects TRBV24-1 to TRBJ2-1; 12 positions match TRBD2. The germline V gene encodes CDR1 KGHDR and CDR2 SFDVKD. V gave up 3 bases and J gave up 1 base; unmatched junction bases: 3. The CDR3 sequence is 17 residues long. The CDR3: CATSDPGLAGSYNEQFF. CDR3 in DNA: TGTGCCACCAGTGATCCCGGACTAGCGGGGTCCTACAATGAGCAGTTCTTC.

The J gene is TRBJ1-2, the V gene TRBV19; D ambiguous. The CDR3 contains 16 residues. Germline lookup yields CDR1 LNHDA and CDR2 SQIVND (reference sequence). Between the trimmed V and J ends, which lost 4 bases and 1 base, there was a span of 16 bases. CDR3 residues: CASSRPGSRDNYGYTF. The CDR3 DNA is TGTGCCAGTAGTAGGCCGGGTTCACGGGATAACTATGGCTACACCTTC. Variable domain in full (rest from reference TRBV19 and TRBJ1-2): DGGITQSPKYLFRKEGQNVTLSCEQNLNHDAMYWYRQDPGQGLRLIYYSQIVNDFQKGDIAEGYSVSREKKESFPLTVTSAQKNPTAFYLCASSRPGSRDNYGYTFGSGTRLTVV.

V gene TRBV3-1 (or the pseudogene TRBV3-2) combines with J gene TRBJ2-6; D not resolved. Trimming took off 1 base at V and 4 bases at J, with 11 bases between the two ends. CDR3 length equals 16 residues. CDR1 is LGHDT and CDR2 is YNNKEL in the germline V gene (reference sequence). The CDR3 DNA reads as TGTGCCAGCAGCCAAGTACAAGCGTTAGGGGCCAACGTCCTGACTTTC. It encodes CASSQVQALGANVLTF.

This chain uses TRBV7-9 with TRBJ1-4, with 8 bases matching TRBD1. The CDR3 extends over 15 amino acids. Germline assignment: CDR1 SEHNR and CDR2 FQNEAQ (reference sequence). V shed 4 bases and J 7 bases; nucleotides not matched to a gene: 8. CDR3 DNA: TGTGCCAGCAGCTCTGGACAGGGCGACGGTGAAAAACTGTTTTTT. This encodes CASSSGQGDGEKLFF.

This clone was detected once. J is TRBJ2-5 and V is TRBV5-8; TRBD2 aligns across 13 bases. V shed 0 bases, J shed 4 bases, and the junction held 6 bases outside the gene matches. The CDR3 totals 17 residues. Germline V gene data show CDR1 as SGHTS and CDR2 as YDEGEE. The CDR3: CASSLGLAGGNRETQYF. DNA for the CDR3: TGTGCCAGCAGCTTGGGACTAGCGGGGGGCAATCGAGAGACCCAGTACTTC.

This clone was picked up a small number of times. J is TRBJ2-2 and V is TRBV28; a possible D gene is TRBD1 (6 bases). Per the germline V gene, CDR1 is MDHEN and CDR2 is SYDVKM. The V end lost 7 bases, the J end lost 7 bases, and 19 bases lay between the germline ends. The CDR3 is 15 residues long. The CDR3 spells CASIPGQRYSGELFF. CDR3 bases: TGTGCCAGCATCCCTGGACAGAGATATAGCGGGGAGCTGTTTTTT.

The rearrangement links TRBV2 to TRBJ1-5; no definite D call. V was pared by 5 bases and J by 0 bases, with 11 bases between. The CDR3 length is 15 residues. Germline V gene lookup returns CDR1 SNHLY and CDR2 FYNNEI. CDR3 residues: CASSFTVISNQPQHF. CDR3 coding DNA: TGTGCCAGCAGTTTTACAGTCATTAGCAATCAGCCCCAGCATTTT.

In DNA form, the CDR3 reads TGTGCCACCACCGGACAGGGGCAAGAGACCCAGTACTTC. Translated, it gives CATTGQGQETQYF. The chain has TRBV24-1 and TRBJ2-5; 9 bases agree with TRBD1. Trimming cost V 8 bases and J 2 bases; bases outside gene matches: 2. This CDR3 is 13 amino acids long. CDR1 KGHDR and CDR2 SFDVKD come from the germline V gene.

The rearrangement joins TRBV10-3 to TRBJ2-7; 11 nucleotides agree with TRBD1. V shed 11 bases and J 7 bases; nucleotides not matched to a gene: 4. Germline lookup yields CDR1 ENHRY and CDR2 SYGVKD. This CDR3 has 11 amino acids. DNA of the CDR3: TGTGCCGCAGGGACAGGGGGGGAGCAGTACTTC. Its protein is CAAGTGGEQYF.